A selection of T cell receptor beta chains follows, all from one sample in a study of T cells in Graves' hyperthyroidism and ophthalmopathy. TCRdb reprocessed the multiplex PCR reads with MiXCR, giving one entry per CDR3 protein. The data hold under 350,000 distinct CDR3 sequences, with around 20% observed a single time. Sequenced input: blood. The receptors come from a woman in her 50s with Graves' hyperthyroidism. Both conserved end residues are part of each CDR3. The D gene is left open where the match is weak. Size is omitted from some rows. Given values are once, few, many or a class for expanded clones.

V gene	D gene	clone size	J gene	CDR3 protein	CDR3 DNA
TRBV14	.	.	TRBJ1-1	CASSQEGGQIIRGNTEAFF	TGTGCCAGCAGCCAAGAAGGAGGACAGATAATAAGGGGGAACACTGAAGCTTTCTTT
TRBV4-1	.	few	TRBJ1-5	CASSHPGTTFNQPQHF	TGCGCCAGCAGCCATCCCGGGACAACCTTCAATCAGCCCCAGCATTTT
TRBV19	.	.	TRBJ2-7	CASSRDVLNEQYF	TGTGCCAGTTCTCGGGACGTGTTGAACGAGCAGTACTTC
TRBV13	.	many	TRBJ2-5	CASSTREQETQYF	TGTGCCAGCAGCACCCGGGAGCAAGAGACCCAGTACTTC
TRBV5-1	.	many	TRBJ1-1	CVSSRDNFAEAFF	TGCGTCAGCAGCCGGGACAATTTCGCTGAAGCTTTCTTT
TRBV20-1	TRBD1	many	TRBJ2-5	CSARAGGGKTQYF	TGCAGTGCTAGGGCAGGGGGCGGGAAGACCCAGTACTTC
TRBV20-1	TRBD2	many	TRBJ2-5	CSARSSGGTQYF	TGCAGTGCTAGGTCTAGCGGGGGGACCCAGTACTTC
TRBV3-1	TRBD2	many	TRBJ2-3	CASSPSLATSTDTQYF	TGTGCCAGCAGCCCGTCACTAGCGACTAGCACAGATACGCAGTATTTT
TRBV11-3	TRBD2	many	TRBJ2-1	CASSFSGNYNEQFF	TGTGCCAGCAGCTTTAGCGGGAACTACAATGAGCAGTTCTTC
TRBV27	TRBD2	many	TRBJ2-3	CASSLLAGTGTQYF	TGTGCCAGCAGTTTATTAGCGGGGACGGGTACGCAGTATTTT
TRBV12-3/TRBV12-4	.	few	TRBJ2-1	CASSSLLTGSIEQFF	TGTGCCAGCAGTTCCTTACTGACAGGCTCTATTGAGCAGTTCTTC
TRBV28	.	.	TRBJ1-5	CASSLRGRDQPQHF	TGTGCCAGCAGTTTACGGGGTCGGGATCAGCCCCAGCATTTT
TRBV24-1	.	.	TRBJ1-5	CATSDRSGDNQPQHF	TGTGCCACCAGTGACCGATCAGGGGACAATCAGCCCCAGCATTTT
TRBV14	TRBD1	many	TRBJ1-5	CASSQGGGQPPQHF	TGTGCCAGCAGCCAAGGAGGGGGACAGCCGCCCCAGCATTTT
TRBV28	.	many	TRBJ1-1	CASSIVGVQVRSTEAFF	TGTGCCAGCAGTATAGTCGGGGTACAAGTACGGTCCACTGAAGCTTTCTTT
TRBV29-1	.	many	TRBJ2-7	CSVTPGPGGEQYF	TGCAGCGTAACACCGGGACCCGGCGGCGAGCAGTACTTC
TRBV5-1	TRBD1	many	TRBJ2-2	CASSFGTGGTGELFF	TGCGCCAGCAGCTTCGGGACAGGGGGCACCGGGGAGCTGTTTTTT
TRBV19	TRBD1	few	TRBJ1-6	CASSTRTGGGSPLHF	TGTGCCAGTAGTACCCGGACAGGGGGCGGGTCACCCCTCCACTTT
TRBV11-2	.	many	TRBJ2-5	CASSFNRSPQETQYF	TGTGCCAGCAGCTTTAACAGGAGTCCCCAAGAGACCCAGTACTTC
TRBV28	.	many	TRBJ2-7	CASRKDSPSYEQYF	TGTGCCAGCAGAAAGGACAGTCCTTCCTACGAGCAGTACTTC
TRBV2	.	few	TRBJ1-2	CASSGKSSSGGYTF	TGTGCCAGCAGTGGTAAGAGCTCCTCCGGGGGCTACACCTTC
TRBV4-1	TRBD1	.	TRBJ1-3	CASSQEQGARGNTIYF	TGCGCCAGCAGCCAAGAACAGGGGGCCCGGGGAAACACCATATATTTT
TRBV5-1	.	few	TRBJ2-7	CASRLDEQYF	TGCGCCAGCAGATTAGACGAGCAGTACTTC
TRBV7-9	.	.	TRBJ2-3	CASSPQGASTDTQYF	TGTGCCAGCAGCCCCCAGGGAGCTAGCACAGATACGCAGTATTTT
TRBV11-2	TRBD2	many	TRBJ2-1	CATSRLAGYNEQFF	TGTGCCACCTCGCGACTAGCGGGATACAATGAGCAGTTCTTC
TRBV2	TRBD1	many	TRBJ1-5	CASRYRGTGNQPQHF	TGTGCCAGCAGATACAGGGGAACGGGTAATCAGCCCCAGCATTTT
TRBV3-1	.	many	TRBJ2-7	CASSQEGFSYEQYF	TGTGCCAGCAGCCAAGAAGGCTTCTCCTACGAGCAGTACTTC
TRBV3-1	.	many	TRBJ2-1	CASSPAAGNEQFF	TGTGCCAGCAGCCCAGCCGCGGGGAATGAGCAGTTCTTC
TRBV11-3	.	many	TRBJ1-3	CASSPRRVNSGNTIYF	TGTGCCAGCAGCCCACGAAGGGTTAACTCTGGAAACACCATATATTTT
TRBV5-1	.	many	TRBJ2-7	CASSLVQDRFTYEQYF	TGCGCCAGCAGCTTGGTACAGGACCGTTTCACCTACGAGCAGTACTTC
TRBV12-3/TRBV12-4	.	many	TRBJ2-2	CASRRPGDTGELFF	TGTGCCAGCAGGCGGCCTGGGGACACCGGGGAGCTGTTTTTT
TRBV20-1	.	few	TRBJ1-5	CSPEGGDRQPQHF	TGCAGCCCCGAGGGCGGGGATCGGCAGCCCCAGCATTTT
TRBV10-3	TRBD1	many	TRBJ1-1	CAITPGTGNTEAFF	TGTGCCATCACCCCCGGGACAGGGAACACTGAAGCTTTCTTT
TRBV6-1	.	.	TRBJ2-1	CASSFINRVGDEQFF	TGTGCCAGCAGTTTTATTAACAGGGTTGGGGATGAGCAGTTCTTC
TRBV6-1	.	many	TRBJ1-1	CASSAPGRLNTEAFF	TGTGCCAGCAGTGCCCCCGGTAGGCTGAACACTGAAGCTTTCTTT
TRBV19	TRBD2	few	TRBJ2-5	CASSIRLAGNLYQETQYF	TGTGCCAGTAGTATCAGACTAGCGGGAAACCTCTACCAAGAGACCCAGTACTTC
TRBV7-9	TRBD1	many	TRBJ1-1	CASSLVRGQRDTEAFF	TGTGCCAGCAGCTTAGTGAGGGGACAGAGGGACACTGAAGCTTTCTTT
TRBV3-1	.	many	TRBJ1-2	CASSQAVGYGYTF	TGTGCCAGCAGCCAAGCTGTAGGCTATGGCTACACCTTC
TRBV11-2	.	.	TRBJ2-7	CASSWGIYEQYF	TGTGCCAGCAGCTGGGGGATCTACGAGCAGTACTTC
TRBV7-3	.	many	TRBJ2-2	CASSIESGELFF	TGTGCCAGCAGTATAGAGTCCGGGGAGCTGTTTTTT
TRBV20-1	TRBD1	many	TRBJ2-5	CSARDGDREETQYF	TGCAGTGCTAGAGATGGGGACAGGGAAGAGACCCAGTACTTC
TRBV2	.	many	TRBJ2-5	CASNLWGGRETQYF	TGTGCCAGCAACCTATGGGGGGGGCGAGAGACCCAGTACTTC
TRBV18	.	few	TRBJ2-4	CASSPGHNIKNIQYF	TGTGCCAGCTCACCGGGGCACAACATTAAAAACATTCAGTACTTC
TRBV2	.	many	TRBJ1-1	CASTAVGALNTEAFF	TGTGCCAGCACCGCGGTGGGAGCTCTCAACACTGAAGCTTTCTTT
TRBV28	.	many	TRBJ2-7	CASSGTYEQYF	TGTGCCAGCAGTGGAACCTACGAGCAGTACTTC
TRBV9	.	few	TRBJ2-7	CASSVGEGRGQYEQYF	TGTGCCAGCAGCGTAGGAGAGGGTCGGGGGCAATACGAGCAGTACTTC
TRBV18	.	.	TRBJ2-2	CASSPRGGGALGELFF	TGTGCCAGCTCACCACGGGGCGGAGGGGCTCTCGGGGAGCTGTTTTTT
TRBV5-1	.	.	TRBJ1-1	CASSSNQVRGAEAFF	TGCGCCAGCAGCAGTAACCAGGTCCGCGGCGCTGAAGCTTTCTTT
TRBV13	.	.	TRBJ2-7	CASSLVDTGRAGSIYEQYF	TGTGCCAGCAGTCTCGTGGACACGGGAAGAGCGGGTTCCATCTACGAGCAGTACTTC